This TCR beta chain comes out of a study of sequential checkpoint blockade in melanoma. Overall study context: Patients were randomized 1:1 to nivolumab-then-ipilimumab or ipilimumab-then-nivolumab first-line.

The table came from immunoSEQ multiplex PCR; TCRdb's copy has only in-frame clones and leaves some out. The table has 30,000 to 35,000 clones, more than 70% seen once; the top ten hold approximately 20%. CDR1 and CDR2 from the germline V gene are GTSNPN and SVGIG (reference sequence). V lost 0 bases, J lost 4 bases, and 13 bases lay in between. CDR3 length equals 15 residues. The table lists this clone with a few counts. Treatment denoted: randomized to nivolumab then ipilimumab (arm A) or the reverse (arm B). DNA-damaging chemotherapy had not been given to any patient beforehand. From thawed PBMCs, live CD3+CD8+ cells negative for CD19 and CD56 were sorted.

The sequenced sample was CD8+ T cells sorted from blood (inferred from file names), obtained from a patient given nivolumab and ipilimumab in sequence. This sequence originates from a human donor with melanoma. This chain connects TRBV30 to TRBJ1-3; weak D call: TRBD1 (5 bases). The CDR3 DNA is TGTGCCTGGAGTGTTGGGGGAGCGGGCGGAAACACCATATATTTT. It encodes CAWSVGGAGGNTIYF.